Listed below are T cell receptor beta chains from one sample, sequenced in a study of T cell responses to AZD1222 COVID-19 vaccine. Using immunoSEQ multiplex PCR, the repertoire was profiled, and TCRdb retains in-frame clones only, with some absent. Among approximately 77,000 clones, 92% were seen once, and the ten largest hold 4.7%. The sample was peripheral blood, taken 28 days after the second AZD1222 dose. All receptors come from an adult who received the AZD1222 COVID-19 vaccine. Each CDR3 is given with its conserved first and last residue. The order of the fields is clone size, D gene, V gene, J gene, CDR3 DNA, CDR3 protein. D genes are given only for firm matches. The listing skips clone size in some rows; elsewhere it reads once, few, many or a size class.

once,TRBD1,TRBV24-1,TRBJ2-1,TGTGCCACCCTTCCGGGACAGGGGAGCTCCTCCTCCTCCTACAATGAGCAGTTCTTC,CATLPGQGSSSSSYNEQFF
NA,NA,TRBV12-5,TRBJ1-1,TGTGCTAGTGCCCCCGCCTTGAACACTGAAGCTTTCTTT,CASAPALNTEAFF
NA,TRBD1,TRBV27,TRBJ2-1,TGTGCCAGCAGTTTAGGGACAGGGCCCTACAATGAGCAGTTCTTC,CASSLGTGPYNEQFF
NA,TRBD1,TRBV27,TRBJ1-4,TGTGCCAGTACCCTTCAGGGGGCACAGGGAAAACTGTTTTTT,CASTLQGAQGKLFF
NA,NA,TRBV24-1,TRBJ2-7,TGTGCCACCTCCGGAGGCAGGGGCTACGAGCAGTACTTC,CATSGGRGYEQYF
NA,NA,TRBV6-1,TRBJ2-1,TGTGCCAGCAGTGAAATGGTTTCAGAATACAATGAGCAGTTCTTC,CASSEMVSEYNEQFF
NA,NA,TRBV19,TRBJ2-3,TGTGCCAGTAAGAGGGGGACTGTTATGGATACGCAGTATTTT,CASKRGTVMDTQYF
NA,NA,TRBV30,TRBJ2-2,TGTGCCTGGGGAGGTCGTGGAGGGAGCAGCACCGGGGAGCTGTTTTTT,CAWGGRGGSSTGELFF
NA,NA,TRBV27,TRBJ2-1,TGTGCCAGCAGTTTATTAAGGGAAAACGATGAGCAGTTCTTC,CASSLLRENDEQFF
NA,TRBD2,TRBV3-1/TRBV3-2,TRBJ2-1,TGTGCCAGCAGCCAACCGGGACTACGATTCGATGAGCAGTTCTTC,CASSQPGLRFDEQFF
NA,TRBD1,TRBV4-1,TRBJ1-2,TGCGCCAGCAGCCAGCCCCGGGACAGCATCTATGGCTACACCTTC,CASSQPRDSIYGYTF
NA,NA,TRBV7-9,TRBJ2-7,TGTGCCAGCAGCTTAGCTGGCAGATCCTACGAGCAGTACTTC,CASSLAGRSYEQYF
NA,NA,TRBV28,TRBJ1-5,TGTGCCAGCAGTTTTCCGGGGATCAATCAGCCCCAGCATTTT,CASSFPGINQPQHF
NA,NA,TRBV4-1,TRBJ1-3,TGCGCCAGCAGCCAAGATCAACCCGGCAGGGCGGGAGGAAACACCATATATTTT,CASSQDQPGRAGGNTIYF
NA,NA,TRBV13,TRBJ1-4,TGTGCCAGCAGAGGACAAGTTAATGAAAAACTGTTTTTT,CASRGQVNEKLFF
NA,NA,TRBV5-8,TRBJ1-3,TGTGCCAGCAGCTTGGATAAAAGAAACACCATATATTTT,CASSLDKRNTIYF
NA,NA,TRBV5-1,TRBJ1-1,TGCGCCAGCAGCTTGTACCAAGGGGTACCGGGTGAGGCTTTCTTT,CASSLYQGVPGEAFF
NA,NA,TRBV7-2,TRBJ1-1,TGTGCCAGCAGCTTGAACACTGAAGCTTTCTTT,CASSLNTEAFF
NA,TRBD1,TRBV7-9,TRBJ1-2,TGTGCCAGCAGCTTACCGAGGGGGCAGGACGGCTACACCTTC,CASSLPRGQDGYTF
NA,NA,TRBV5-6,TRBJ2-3,TGTGCCAGCAGACCCGGGACTACAGATACGCAGTATTTT,CASRPGTTDTQYF
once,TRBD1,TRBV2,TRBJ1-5,TGTGCCAGCATTCCGGACAGGGCGGGTCAGCCCCAGCATTTT,CASIPDRAGQPQHF
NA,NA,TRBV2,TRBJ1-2,TGTGCCAGCAGAGTGGGACCGAACTATGGCTACACCTTC,CASRVGPNYGYTF